The clone carrying this T cell receptor beta chain was found many times. The V and J ends lost 2 bases and 2 bases respectively, with 7 bases between them. Germline assignment: CDR1 DFQATT and CDR2 SNEGSKA (reference sequence). CDR3 length: 12 residues. TCR beta CDR3 regions were amplified from RNA transcripts. First-round RT-PCR employed HTBI primers, with a second-round multiplex PCR after it. TCRdb reanalysed the multiplex PCR reads using MiXCR and keeps one entry per CDR3 protein. The table records roughly 400,000 distinct CDR3 sequences, approximately 20% of them present only once. The sample is drawn from a study of Graves' ophthalmopathy and Graves' hyperthyroidism. Study-level information: Peripheral blood was gathered at first diagnosis, ahead of any treatment whatsoever.

Disease in donors with ophthalmopathy had moderate-to-severe activity, CAS ≥3, NOSPECS ≥4 and under 3 months' duration. Sequencing input: peripheral blood. This chain connects TRBV20-1 to TRBJ2-7; D ambiguous. This sequence originates from a woman aged 18-29 years with Graves' ophthalmopathy. In DNA, the CDR3 is TGCAGTGCTAGAAAGCTCGCCTACGAGCAGTACTTC. Its protein is CSARKLAYEQYF.